The 13 T cell receptor beta chains reported below all come from one sample, sequenced in a study of T cell responses to AZD1222 COVID-19 vaccine. Some clones are missing from TCRdb's copy, which holds only in-frame ones; the method was immunoSEQ multiplex PCR. Seen here are about 97,000 clones, more than 70% observed once, and the top ten hold about 2.5%. Here the sequenced sample was peripheral blood, taken on day 0 of AZD1222 vaccination. The receptors stem from an adult in good health.

The chain is built from TRBV5-1 and TRBJ2-7, with D perhaps matching TRBD2 (6 bases). The CDR3 is made up of 13 amino acids. Deletions cut 7 bases from V and 2 bases from J, with 13 bases between. The germline V gene encodes CDR1 SGHRS and CDR2 YFSETQ. The CDR3 region is CASSSRGTYEQYF. The CDR3 region has the DNA TGCGCCAGCTCCTCCCGGGGGACCTACGAGCAGTACTTC. Supplemented by reference TRBV5-1 and TRBJ2-7, the full variable domain reads KAGVTQTPRYLIKTRGQQVTLSCSPISGHRSVSWYQQTPGQGLQFLFEYFSETQRNKGNFPGRFSGRQFSNSRSEMNVSTLELGDSALYLCASSSRGTYEQYFGPGTRLTVT.

The V call is TRBV21-1, the J call TRBJ1-5. TRBV21-1 is a listed pseudogene. The CDR3 runs 15 residues. CDR3 nucleotides: TGTGCCAGCAGCAAAACTCGGCGGAGCAATCAGCCCCAGCATTTT. Amino acids: CASSKTRRSNQPQHF.

This chain joins TRBV5-4 and TRBJ2-1; tentative D call: TRBD1 (6 bases). Per the germline V gene, CDR1 is SGHNT and CDR2 is YYREEE (reference sequence). The length of the CDR3 is 15 residues. V gave up 4 bases and J gave up 4 bases, with 15 bases separating them. In DNA, the CDR3 is TGTGCCAGCAGCGCGTACAGGGCAGCTTACAATGAGCAGTTCTTC. It codes for CASSAYRAAYNEQFF.

The V gene is TRBV13, the J gene TRBJ2-3; TRBD2 aligns across 13 bases. The CDR3 length is 16 residues. Germline CDR1 and CDR2: PRHDT and FYEKMQ (reference sequence). V was pared by 5 bases and J by 1 base, with 3 bases of the junction left unmatched. The CDR3 DNA is TGTGCCAGCAGCCCTGGACTAGCGGGGGGCACAGATACGCAGTATTTT. Protein sequence: CASSPGLAGGTDTQYF.

Details on this clone: Other DNA sequences of this sample code for an identical CDR3. The chain combines TRBV4-1 with TRBJ2-7; D is ambiguous. Trimming stripped 1 base from V and 1 base from J, with 11 bases between. Germline CDR1 reads MGHRA; CDR2 reads YSYEKL. The CDR3 is 15 residues long. Written as DNA, the CDR3 is TGCGCCAGCAGCCAAGGTTTCGAAGGATCCTACGAGCAGTACTTC. Encoded protein: CASSQGFEGSYEQYF.

The rearrangement joins TRBV3-1 (or the pseudogene TRBV3-2) to TRBJ2-2; TRBD2 aligns across 12 bases. The length of the CDR3 is 21 residues. Per the germline V gene, CDR1 is LGHDT and CDR2 is YNNKEL (reference sequence). Germline trimming cut 2 bases from V and 4 bases from J; bases unmatched to any gene: 17. DNA for the CDR3: TGTGCCAGCAGCCAAAATCGGGCTAGCGGGGGGGCCACGGTGAGCACCGGGGAGCTGTTTTTT. It translates to CASSQNRASGGATVSTGELFF.

The chain uses TRBV9 and TRBJ2-1, with D possibly matching TRBD1 (6 bases). This CDR3 is built from 15 residues. In germline, CDR1 is SGDLS, CDR2 YYNGEE. Trimming took 3 bases from V and 4 from J, leaving 14 bases between them. The CDR3 DNA sequence: TGTGCCAGCAGCGGTCAGGGACAAGCATACAATGAGCAGTTCTTC. Encoded protein: CASSGQGQAYNEQFF.

The chain is built from TRBV6-5 and TRBJ2-1; D remains ambiguous. Per germline, CDR1 MNHEY and CDR2 SVGAGI. This CDR3 contains 13 residues. Trimming took off 6 bases at V and 4 bases at J, with 10 bases between the two ends. CDR3 bases: TGTGCCAGCAGCCGATCCCTTTACAATGAGCAGTTCTTC. Translating gives CASSRSLYNEQFF.

This rearrangement joins TRBV5-8 to TRBJ2-1; 9 bases are a match to TRBD1. Germline V lookup: CDR1 SGHTS, CDR2 YDEGEE. CDR3 length: 15 residues. The trim removed 3 bases at V and 6 bases at J, leaving 7 bases unmatched. The CDR3 region is CASSSRQGGSNEQFF. The CDR3, as DNA: TGTGCCAGCAGCTCCAGACAGGGGGGCAGCAATGAGCAGTTCTTC.

This sequence joins TRBV7-2 and TRBJ1-2; tentative D call: TRBD1 (6 bases). V was trimmed by 3 bases and J by 4 bases, leaving 12 bases between them. In germline, CDR1 is SGHTA, CDR2 FQGNSA. The CDR3 runs to 14 residues. The CDR3 region is CASSFRGQFYGYTF. Written as DNA, the CDR3 is TGTGCCAGCAGCTTTAGAGGACAGTTCTATGGCTACACCTTC.

The chain is built from TRBV5-4 and TRBJ1-2, with D maybe TRBD1 (5 bases). The germline gives CDR1 SGHNT, CDR2 YYREEE (reference sequence). The CDR3 sequence is 13 residues long. Trimming shortened V by 0 bases and J by 4 bases, and 7 bases separated the two germline ends. The CDR3 sequence: CASSLGGAYGYTF. The CDR3 DNA is TGTGCCAGCAGCTTGGGAGGGGCCTATGGCTACACCTTC.

This chain connects TRBV18 to TRBJ1-4; the match to TRBD1 covers 9 bases. The junction had 4 bases not matched to a gene; V was cut back by 4 bases and J by 7 bases. This CDR3 is 14 amino acids long. Germline CDR1 is KGHSH and CDR2 is LQKENI. The CDR3 sequence: CASSHPGQGEKLFF. CDR3 nucleotides: TGTGCCAGCTCACACCCGGGACAGGGTGAAAAACTGTTTTTT. The full variable domain, in which reference TRBV18 and TRBJ1-4 provide the parts outside the CDR3, is NAGVMQNPRHLVRRRGQEARLRCSPMKGHSHVYWYRQLPEEGLKFMVYLQKENIIDESGMPKERFSAEFPKEGPSILRIQQVVRGDSAAYFCASSHPGQGEKLFFGSGTQLSVL.

V usage is TRBV27 and J usage is TRBJ1-6; tentative D call: TRBD1 (6 bases). The V end lost 3 bases, the J end lost 7 bases, and 13 bases lay between the germline ends. CDR3 length equals 15 residues. Germline CDR1 reads MNHEY; CDR2 reads SMNVEV (reference sequence). The CDR3 region has the DNA TGTGCCAGCAGTTTTGTAGGACAGTTAAATTCACCCCTCCACTTT. The encoded protein is CASSFVGQLNSPLHF.